The clone carrying this TCR beta chain was detected only a few times. Its antigen is unknown. The final CDR3 position lacks the conserved phenylalanine or tryptophan, pointing to a likely read error. CDR1 and CDR2 from the germline V gene are MNHEY and SVGEGT. Deletions cut 6 bases from V and 7 bases from J, with 15 bases between. The CDR3 runs 14 residues. This entry is derived from a study of T-cell reconstitution after alpha-beta-depleted transplantation in children. Unique molecular identifiers were used in preparing the TCRbeta library. TCRdb reanalysed the PCR reads using MiXCR and keeps one entry per CDR3 protein. The sample includes 500,000 or so distinct CDR3 sequences, roughly an eighth seen only once; the top ten take approximately 15%. The study's findings and limits: Alpha-beta T cells about two months after transplant reportedly derived from several hundred expanded graft clones.

The sequence derives from a female patient between 2 and 15 years old who had a stem cell transplant for aplastic anemia, so the T cells may come from the graft donor. The sample in question was PBMCs, mostly from graft donor cells, obtained 180 days after TCRalphabeta/CD19-depleted stem cell transplant. The rearrangement links TRBV6-2 or TRBV6-3 to TRBJ2-2, with D perhaps assigned TRBD1 or TRBD2 (5 bases each). The CDR3 DNA follows: TGTGCCAGCAGCCTGCCAGGGAGCGGCGGGGAGCTGTTTTTG. This sequence encodes CASSLPGSGGELFL.